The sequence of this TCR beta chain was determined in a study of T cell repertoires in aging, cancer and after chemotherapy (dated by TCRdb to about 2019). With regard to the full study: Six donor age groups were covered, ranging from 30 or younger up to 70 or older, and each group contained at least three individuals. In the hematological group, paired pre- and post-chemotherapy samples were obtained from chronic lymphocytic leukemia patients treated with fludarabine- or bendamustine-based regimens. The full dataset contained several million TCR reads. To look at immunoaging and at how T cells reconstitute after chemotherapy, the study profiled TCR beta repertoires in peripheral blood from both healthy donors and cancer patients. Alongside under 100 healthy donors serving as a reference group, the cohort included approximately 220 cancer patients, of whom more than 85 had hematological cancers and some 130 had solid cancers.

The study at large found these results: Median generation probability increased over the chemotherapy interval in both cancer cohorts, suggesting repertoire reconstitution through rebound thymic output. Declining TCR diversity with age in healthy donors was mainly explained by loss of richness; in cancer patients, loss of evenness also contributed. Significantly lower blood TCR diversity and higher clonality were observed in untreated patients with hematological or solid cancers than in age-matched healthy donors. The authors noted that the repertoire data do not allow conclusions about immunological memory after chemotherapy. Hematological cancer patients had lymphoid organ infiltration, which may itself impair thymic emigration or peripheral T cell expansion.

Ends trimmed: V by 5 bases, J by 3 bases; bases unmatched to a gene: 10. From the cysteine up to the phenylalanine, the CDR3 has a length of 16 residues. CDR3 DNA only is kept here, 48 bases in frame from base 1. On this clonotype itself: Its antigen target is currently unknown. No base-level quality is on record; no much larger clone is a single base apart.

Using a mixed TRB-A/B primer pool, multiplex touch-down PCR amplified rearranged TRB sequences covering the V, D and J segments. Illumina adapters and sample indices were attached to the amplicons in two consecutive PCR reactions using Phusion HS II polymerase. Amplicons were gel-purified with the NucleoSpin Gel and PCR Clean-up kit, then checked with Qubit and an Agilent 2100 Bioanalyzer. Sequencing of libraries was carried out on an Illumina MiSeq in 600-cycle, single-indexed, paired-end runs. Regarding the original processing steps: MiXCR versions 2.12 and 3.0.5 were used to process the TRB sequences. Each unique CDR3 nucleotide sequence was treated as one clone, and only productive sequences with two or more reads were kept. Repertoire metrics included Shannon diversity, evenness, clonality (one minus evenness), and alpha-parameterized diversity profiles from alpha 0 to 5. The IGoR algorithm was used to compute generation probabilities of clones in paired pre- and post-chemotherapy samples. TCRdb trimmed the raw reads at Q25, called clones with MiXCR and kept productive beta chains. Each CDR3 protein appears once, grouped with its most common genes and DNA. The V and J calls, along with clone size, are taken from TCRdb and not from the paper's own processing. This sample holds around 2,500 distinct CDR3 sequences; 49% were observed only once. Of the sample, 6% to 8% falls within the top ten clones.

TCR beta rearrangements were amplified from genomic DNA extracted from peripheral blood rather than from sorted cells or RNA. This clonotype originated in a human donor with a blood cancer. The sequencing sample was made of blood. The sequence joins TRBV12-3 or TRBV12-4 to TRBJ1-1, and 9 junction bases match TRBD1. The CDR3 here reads CASSIGQGMGYTEAFF. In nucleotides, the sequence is TGTGCCAGCAGTATAGGACAGGGGATGGGGTACACTGAAGCTTTCTTT.